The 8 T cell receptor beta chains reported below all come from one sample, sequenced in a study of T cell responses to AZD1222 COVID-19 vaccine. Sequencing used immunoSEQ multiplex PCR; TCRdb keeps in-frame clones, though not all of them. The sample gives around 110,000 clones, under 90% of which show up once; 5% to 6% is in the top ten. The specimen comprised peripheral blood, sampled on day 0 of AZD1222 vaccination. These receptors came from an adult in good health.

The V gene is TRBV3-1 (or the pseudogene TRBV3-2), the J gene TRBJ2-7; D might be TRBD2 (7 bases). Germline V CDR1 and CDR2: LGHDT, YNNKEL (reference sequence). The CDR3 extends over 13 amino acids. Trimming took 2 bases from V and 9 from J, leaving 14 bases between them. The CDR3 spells CASSQPGGRSQYF. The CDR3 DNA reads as TGTGCCAGCAGCCAACCCGGGGGGCGGTCGCAGTACTTC.

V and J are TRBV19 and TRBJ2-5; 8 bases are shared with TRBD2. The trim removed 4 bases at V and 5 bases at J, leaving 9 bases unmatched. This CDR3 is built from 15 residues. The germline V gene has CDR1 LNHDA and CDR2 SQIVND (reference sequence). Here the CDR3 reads CASSKLADGPETQYF. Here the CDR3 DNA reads TGTGCCAGTAGTAAACTAGCGGACGGGCCGGAGACCCAGTACTTC.

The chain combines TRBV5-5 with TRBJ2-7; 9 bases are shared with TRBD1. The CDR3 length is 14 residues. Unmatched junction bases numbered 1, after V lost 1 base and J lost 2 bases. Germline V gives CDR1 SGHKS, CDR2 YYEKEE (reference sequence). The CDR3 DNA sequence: TGTGCCAGCAGCTTGACAGGGGGCGCCTACGAGCAGTACTTC. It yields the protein CASSLTGGAYEQYF.

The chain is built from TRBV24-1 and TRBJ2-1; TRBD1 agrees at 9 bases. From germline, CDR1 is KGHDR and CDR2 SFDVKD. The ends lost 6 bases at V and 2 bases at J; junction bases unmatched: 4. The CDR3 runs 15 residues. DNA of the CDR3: TGTGCCACCAGTCAGGACAGGGGTCCCTACAATGAGCAGTTCTTC. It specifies CATSQDRGPYNEQFF.

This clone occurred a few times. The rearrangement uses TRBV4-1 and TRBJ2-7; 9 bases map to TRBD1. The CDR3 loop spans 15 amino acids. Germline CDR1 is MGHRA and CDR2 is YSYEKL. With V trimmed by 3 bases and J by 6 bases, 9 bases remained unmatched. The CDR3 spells CASSQTPGQGGEQYF. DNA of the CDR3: TGCGCCAGCAGCCAGACCCCGGGACAGGGAGGCGAGCAGTACTTC.

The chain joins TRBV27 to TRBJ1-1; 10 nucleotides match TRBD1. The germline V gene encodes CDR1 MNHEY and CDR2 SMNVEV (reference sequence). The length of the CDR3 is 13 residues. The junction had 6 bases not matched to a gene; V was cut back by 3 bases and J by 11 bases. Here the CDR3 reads CASSFRDRGEAFF. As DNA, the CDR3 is TGTGCCAGCAGTTTCCGGGACAGGGGAGAGGCTTTCTTT.

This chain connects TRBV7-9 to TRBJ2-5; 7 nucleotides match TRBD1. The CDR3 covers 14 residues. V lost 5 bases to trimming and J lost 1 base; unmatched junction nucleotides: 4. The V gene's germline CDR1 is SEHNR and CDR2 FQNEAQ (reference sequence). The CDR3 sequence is CASSTGQSQETQYF. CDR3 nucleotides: TGTGCCAGCAGCACGGGACAGAGCCAAGAGACCCAGTACTTC.

CDR3 nucleotide sequence: TGCAGTGCTAGTTTACAGGGCAATCAGCCCCAGCATTTT. It yields the protein CSASLQGNQPQHF. The chain is built from TRBV20-1 and TRBJ1-5, with D possibly matching TRBD1 (5 bases). The V gene lost 3 bases and the J gene lost 2 bases, with 8 bases spanning the gap. The CDR3 sequence is 13 residues long. The germline V gene has CDR1 DFQATT and CDR2 SNEGSKA (reference sequence).